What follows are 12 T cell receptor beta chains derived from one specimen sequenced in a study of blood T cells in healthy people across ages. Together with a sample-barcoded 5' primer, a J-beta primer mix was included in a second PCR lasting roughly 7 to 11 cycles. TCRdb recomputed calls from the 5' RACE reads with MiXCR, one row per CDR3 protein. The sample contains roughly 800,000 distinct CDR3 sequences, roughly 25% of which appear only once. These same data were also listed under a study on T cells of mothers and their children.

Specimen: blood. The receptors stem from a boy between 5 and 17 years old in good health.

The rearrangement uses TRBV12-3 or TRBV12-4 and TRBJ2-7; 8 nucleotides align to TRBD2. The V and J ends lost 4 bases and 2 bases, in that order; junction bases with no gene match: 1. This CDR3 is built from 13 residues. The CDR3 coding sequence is TGTGCCAGCAGTTCGACTAGCGCCTACGAGCAGTACTTC. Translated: CASSSTSAYEQYF.

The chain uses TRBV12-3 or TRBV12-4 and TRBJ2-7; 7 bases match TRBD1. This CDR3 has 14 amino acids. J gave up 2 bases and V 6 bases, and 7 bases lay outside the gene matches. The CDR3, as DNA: TGTGCCAGCAGCCCCACCGGGACAGCCTACGAGCAGTACTTC. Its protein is CASSPTGTAYEQYF.

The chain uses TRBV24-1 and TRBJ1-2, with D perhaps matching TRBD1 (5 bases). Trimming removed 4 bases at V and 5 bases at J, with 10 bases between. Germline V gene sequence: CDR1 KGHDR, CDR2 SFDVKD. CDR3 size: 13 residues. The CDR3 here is CATSDQTAYGYTF. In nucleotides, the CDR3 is TGTGCCACCAGTGACCAGACAGCATATGGCTACACCTTC.

CDR3 residues: CASSPMDGASRIAQHF. CDR3 DNA sequence: TGTGCCAGCAGCCCGATGGACGGGGCAAGTAGGATCGCCCAGCATTTT. The rearrangement uses TRBV28 and TRBJ1-5; D perhaps matches TRBD1 (5 bases). Germline CDR1 MDHEN, CDR2 SYDVKM. V lost 6 bases and J lost 11, with 26 bases in between. CDR3 size: 16 residues.

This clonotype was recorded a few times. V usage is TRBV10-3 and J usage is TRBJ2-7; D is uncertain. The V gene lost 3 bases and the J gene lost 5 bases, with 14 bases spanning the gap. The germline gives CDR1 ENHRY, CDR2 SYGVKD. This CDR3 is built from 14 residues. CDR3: CAISDKIRLDEQYF. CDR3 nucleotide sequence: TGTGCCATCAGTGACAAGATTCGCCTTGACGAGCAGTACTTC.

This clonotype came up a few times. The CDR3 region has the DNA TGTGCCAGCAGGCATGACGGCGCGAATGAGCAGTTCTTC. Its protein is CASRHDGANEQFF. The genes are TRBV2 and TRBJ2-5; no definite D call. With the DNA end fitting TRBJ2-1 better, the J assignment may be wrong. This CDR3 has 13 amino acids. The germline gives CDR1 SNHLY, CDR2 FYNNEI.

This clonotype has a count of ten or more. CDR3 loop: CASSSGQGREKLFF. DNA for the CDR3: TGTGCCAGCAGCTCGGGACAGGGACGTGAAAAACTGTTTTTT. This sequence joins TRBV7-2 and TRBJ1-4, with TRBD1 matching over 9 bases. Per germline, CDR1 SGHTA and CDR2 FQGNSA. The junction had 4 bases not matched to a gene; V was cut back by 4 bases and J by 7 bases. This CDR3 spans 14 amino acids.

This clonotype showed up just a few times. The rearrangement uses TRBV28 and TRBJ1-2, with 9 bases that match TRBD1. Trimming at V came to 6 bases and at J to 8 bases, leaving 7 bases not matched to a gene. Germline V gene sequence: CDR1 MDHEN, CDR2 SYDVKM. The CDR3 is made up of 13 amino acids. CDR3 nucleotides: TGTGCCAGCAGCATCGACAGGGGGGGAGGCTACACCTTC. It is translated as CASSIDRGGGYTF.

The CDR3 nucleotides read TGTGCCAGCAACCCAGTGGAGTTCCAAGAGACCCAGTACTTC. Translation gives CASNPVEFQETQYF. V is TRBV4-2 and J is TRBJ2-5, with no clear D. V was clipped by 7 bases and J by 1 base, with 13 bases between them. The CDR3 consists of 14 residues. The V gene's germline CDR1 is LGHNA and CDR2 YNFKEQ.

CDR3: CASSWIKGIPYNEQFF. CDR3 in DNA: TGTGCCAGCAGCTGGATTAAAGGGATACCCTACAATGAGCAGTTCTTC. The rearrangement links TRBV7-8 to TRBJ2-1; D call uncertain. The V and J ends lost 4 bases and 2 bases respectively, with 15 bases between them. From germline, CDR1 is SGHVS and CDR2 FQNEAQ. The CDR3 sequence is 16 residues long.

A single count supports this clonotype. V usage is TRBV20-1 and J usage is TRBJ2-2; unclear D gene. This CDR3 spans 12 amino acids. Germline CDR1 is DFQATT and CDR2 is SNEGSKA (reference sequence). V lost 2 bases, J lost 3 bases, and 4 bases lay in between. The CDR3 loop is CSARPDTGELFF. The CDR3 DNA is TGCAGTGCTAGACCGGACACCGGGGAGCTGTTTTTT.

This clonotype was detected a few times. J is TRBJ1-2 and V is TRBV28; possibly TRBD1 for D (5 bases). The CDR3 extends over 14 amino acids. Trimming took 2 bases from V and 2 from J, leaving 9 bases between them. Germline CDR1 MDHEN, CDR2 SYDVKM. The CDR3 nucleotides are TGTGCCAGCAGTTTACCAGGGTGGAACTATGGCTACACCTTC. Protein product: CASSLPGWNYGYTF.